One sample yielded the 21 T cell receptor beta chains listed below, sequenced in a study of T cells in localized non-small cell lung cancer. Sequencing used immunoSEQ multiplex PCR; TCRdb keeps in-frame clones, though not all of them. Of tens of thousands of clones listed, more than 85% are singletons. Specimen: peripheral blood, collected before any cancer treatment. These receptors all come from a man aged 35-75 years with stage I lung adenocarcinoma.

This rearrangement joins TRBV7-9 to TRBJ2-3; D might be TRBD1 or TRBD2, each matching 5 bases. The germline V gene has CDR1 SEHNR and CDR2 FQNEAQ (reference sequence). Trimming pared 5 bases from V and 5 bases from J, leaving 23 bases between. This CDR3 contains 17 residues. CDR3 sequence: CASSPFRGDPGQDTQYF. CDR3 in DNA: TGTGCCAGCAGCCCATTCAGAGGGGACCCCGGGCAAGATACGCAGTATTTT. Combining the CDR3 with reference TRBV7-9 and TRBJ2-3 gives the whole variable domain DTGVSQNPRHKITKRGQNVTFRCDPISEHNRLYWYRQTLGQGPEFLTYFQNEAQLEKSRLLSDRFSAERPKGSFSTLEIQRTEQGDSAMYLCASSPFRGDPGQDTQYFGPGTRLTVL.

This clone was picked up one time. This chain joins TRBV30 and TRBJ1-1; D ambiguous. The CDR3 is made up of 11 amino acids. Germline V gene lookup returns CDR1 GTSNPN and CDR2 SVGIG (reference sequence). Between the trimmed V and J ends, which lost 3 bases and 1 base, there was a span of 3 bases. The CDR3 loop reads CAWRQNTEAFF. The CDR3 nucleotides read TGTGCCTGGAGGCAGAACACTGAAGCTTTCTTT.

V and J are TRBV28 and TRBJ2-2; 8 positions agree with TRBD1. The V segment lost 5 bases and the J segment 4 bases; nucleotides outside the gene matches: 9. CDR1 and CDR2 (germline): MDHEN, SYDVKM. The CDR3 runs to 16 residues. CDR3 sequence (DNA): TGTGCCAGCAGTCCGATCCAGGGGGCTCCCACCGGGGAGCTGTTTTTT. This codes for CASSPIQGAPTGELFF.

CDR3 coding DNA: TGTGCCAGCAGCTTAGAGGGACTAGCGGGAGCCGAGCAGTACTTC. Protein product: CASSLEGLAGAEQYF. The chain recombines TRBV11-2 with TRBJ2-7; 14 positions agree with TRBD2. The CDR3 covers 15 residues. V was clipped by 0 bases and J by 6 bases; unmatched bases: 1. Looked up from germline, CDR1 is SGHAT and CDR2 is FQNNGV.

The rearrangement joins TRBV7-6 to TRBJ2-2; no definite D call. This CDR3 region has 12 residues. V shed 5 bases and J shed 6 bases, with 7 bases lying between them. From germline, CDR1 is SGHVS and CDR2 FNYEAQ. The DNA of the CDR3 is TGTGCCAGCAGCCTTTTTCCCGGGGAGCTGTTTTTT. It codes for CASSLFPGELFF.

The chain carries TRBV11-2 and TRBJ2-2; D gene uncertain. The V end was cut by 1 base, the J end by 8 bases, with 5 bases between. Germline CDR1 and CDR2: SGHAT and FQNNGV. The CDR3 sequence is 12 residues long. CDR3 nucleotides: TGTGCCAGCAGCTTAGTGGGAGGGGAGCTGTTTTTT. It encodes CASSLVGGELFF.

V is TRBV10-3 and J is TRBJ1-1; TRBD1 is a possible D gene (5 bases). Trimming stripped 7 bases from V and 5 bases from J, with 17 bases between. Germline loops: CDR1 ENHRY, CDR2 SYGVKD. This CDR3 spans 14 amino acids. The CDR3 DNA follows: TGTGCCATCATGGGAGGGGCAAGTGAAACTGAAGCTTTCTTT. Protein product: CAIMGGASETEAFF.

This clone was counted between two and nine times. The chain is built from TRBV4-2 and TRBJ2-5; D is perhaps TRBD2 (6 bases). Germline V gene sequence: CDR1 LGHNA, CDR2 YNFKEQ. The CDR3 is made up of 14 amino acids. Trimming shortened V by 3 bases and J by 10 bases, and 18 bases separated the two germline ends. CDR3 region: CASSQGSDYGDQYF. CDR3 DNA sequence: TGTGCCAGCAGCCAGGGTTCGGACTATGGGGACCAGTACTTC.

The CDR3 DNA sequence: TGTGCCAGCAGTTTATCGGGCCTCACCGGGACAGGGGGCGTAGAGACCCAGTACTTC. Translated: CASSLSGLTGTGGVETQYF. This chain connects TRBV27 to TRBJ2-5; 12 nucleotides agree with TRBD1. J was trimmed by 4 bases and V by 0 bases; bases with no gene match: 12. The V gene's germline CDR1 is MNHEY and CDR2 SMNVEV (reference sequence). The CDR3 spans 19 residues.

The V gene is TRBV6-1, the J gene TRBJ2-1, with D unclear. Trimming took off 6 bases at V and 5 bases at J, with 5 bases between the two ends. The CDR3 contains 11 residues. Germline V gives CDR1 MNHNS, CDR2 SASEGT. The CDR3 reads CASSPDNEQFF. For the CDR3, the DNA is TGTGCCAGCAGCCCCGACAATGAGCAGTTCTTC.

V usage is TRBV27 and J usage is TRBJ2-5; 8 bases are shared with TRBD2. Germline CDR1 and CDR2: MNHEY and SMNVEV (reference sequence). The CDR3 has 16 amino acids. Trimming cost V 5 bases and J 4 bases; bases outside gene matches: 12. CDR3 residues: CASSPETSVSPETQYF. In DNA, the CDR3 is TGTGCCAGCAGTCCCGAGACTAGCGTGTCCCCAGAGACCCAGTACTTC.

CDR3 sequence (DNA): TGTGCCAGCAGCAAAAGACTGGTGCGGACTAGCGGAGCAAGATATTCATACAATGAGCAGTTCTTC. Amino acid sequence: CASSKRLVRTSGARYSYNEQFF. V and J are TRBV21-1 and TRBJ2-1; the table gives TRBD2 as D, unverified against the DNA. TRBV21-1 is a recognized pseudogene. The length of the CDR3 is 22 residues.

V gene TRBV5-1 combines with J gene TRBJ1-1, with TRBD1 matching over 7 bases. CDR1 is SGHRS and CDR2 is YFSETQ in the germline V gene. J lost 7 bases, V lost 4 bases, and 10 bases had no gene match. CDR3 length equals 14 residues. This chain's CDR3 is CASSLGGIDSEAFF. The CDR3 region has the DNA TGCGCCAGCAGCCTAGGGGGCATTGATAGTGAAGCTTTCTTT.

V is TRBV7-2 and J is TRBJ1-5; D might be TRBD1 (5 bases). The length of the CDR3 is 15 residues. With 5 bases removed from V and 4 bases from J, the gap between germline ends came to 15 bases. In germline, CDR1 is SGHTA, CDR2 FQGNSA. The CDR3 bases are TGTGCCAGCAGCCTTTCTTTTGGGGGGAATCAGCCCCAGCATTTT. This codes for CASSLSFGGNQPQHF.

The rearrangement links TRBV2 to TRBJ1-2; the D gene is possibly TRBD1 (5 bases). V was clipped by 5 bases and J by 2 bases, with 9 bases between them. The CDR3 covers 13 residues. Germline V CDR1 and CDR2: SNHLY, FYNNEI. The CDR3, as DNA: TGTGCCAGCAGTCAACGGGACAACTATGGCTACACCTTC. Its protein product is CASSQRDNYGYTF.

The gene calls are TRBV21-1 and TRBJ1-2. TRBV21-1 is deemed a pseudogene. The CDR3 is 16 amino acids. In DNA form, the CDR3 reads TGTGCCAGCAGCAAAGCGGAGCAGAAAGCTAACTATGGCTACACCTTC. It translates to CASSKAEQKANYGYTF.

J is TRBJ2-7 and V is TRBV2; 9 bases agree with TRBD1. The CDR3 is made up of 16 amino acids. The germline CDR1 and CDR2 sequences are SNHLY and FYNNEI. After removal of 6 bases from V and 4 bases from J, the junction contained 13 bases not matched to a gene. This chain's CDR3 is CASSVQGAAGRYEQYF. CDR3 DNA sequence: TGTGCCAGCAGCGTACAGGGGGCCGCAGGTCGATACGAGCAGTACTTC.

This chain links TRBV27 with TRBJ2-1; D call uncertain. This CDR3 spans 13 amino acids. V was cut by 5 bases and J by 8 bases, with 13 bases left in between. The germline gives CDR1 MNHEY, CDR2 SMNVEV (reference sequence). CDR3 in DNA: TGTGCCAGCAGTACCTCCCGGTGGGATGAGCAGTTCTTC. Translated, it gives CASSTSRWDEQFF.

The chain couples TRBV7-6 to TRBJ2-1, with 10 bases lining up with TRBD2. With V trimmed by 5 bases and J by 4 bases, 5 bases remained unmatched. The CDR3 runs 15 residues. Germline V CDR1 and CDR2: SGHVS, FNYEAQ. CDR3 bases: TGTGCCAGCAGCGCGCTAGCGGGAGTGTACAATGAGCAGTTCTTC. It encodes CASSALAGVYNEQFF. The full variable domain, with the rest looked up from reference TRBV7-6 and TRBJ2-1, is GAGVSQSPRYKVTKRGQDVALRCDPISGHVSLYWYRQALGQGPEFLTYFNYEAQQDKSGLPNDRFSAERPEGSISTLTIQRTEQRDSAMYRCASSALAGVYNEQFFGPGTRLTVL.

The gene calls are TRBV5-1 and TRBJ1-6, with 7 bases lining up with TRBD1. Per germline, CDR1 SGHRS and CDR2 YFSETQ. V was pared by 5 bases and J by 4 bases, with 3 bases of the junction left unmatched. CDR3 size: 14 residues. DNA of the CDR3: TGCGCCAGCAGTGAGGGACAGTATAATTCACCCCTCCACTTT. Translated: CASSEGQYNSPLHF.

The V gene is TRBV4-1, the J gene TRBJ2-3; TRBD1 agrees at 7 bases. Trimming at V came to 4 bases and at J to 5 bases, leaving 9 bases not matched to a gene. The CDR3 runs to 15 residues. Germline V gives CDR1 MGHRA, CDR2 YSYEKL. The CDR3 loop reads CASSPDPTGEDTQYF. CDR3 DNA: TGCGCCAGCAGCCCAGACCCAACAGGGGAAGATACGCAGTATTTT.